The clone carrying this T cell receptor (beta chain) was observed a handful of times. What it binds is not known. Regarding time point: newly diagnosed GD, antithyroid drugs for less than 3 months. Extracted RNA from PBMCs served as the source of the TCR library. Germline CDR1 MNHEY, CDR2 SMNVEV (reference sequence). The CDR3 sequence is 17 residues long. With 2 bases clipped from V and 2 bases from J, the junction kept 2 bases outside the gene matches. This sample was taken from a study of regulatory T cells in long-lasting Graves disease. As for the study in general: Recently diagnosed Graves' patients had received antithyroid drugs for under 3 months.

Construction of the TCR beta libraries employed iRepertoire HTBI primers in conjunction with Arm-PCR of CDR3 regions. From the multiplex PCR reads, TCRdb called clonotypes with MiXCR, one entry per CDR3 protein. Counted here are 400,000 to 500,000 distinct CDR3 sequences, about 17% occurring once; the ten biggest clones make up about 23%. The study, taken as a whole, reports: Persistent Graves' patients showed less TCR diversity than newly diagnosed patients showed. Owing to a sample size that was small, accuracy may have been reduced.

This sample was also put to use in a study of T cells in Graves' hyperthyroidism and ophthalmopathy. That source reports: Patients aged 18 to 65 had newly diagnosed hyperthyroidism that had lasted under 2 months.

This rearrangement joins TRBV27 to TRBJ2-2; TRBD2 matches at 13 bases. The source was peripheral blood mononuclear cells (PBMCs), collected at new diagnosis, from a patient treated with antithyroid drugs. The clonotype comes from a woman younger than 30 with Graves disease. The CDR3: CASSLRGLAGNTGELFF. CDR3 sequence (DNA): TGTGCCAGCAGTTTAAGGGGACTAGCGGGAAACACCGGGGAGCTGTTTTTT.